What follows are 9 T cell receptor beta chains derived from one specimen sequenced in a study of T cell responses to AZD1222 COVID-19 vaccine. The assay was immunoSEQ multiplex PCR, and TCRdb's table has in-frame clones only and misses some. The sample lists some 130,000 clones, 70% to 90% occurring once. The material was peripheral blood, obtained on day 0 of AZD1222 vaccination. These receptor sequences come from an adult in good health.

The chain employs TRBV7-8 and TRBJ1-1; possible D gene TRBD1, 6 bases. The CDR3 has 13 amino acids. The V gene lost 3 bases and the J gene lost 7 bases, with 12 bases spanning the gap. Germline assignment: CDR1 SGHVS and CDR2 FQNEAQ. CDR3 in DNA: TGTGCCAGCAGCTTCGACAGGCCCCATGAAGCTTTCTTT. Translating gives CASSFDRPHEAFF.

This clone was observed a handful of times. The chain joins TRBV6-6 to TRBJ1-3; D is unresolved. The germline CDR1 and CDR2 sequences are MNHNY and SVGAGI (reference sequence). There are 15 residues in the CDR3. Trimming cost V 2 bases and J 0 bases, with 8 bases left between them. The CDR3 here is CASSYMGISGNTIYF. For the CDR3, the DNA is TGTGCCAGCAGTTACATGGGGATCTCTGGAAACACCATATATTTT.

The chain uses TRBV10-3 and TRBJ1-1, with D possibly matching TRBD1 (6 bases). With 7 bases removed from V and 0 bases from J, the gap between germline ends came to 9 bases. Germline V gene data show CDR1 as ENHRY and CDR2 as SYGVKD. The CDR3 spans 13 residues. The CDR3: CAIMGQVNTEAFF. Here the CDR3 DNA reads TGTGCCATCATGGGACAAGTGAACACTGAAGCTTTCTTT.

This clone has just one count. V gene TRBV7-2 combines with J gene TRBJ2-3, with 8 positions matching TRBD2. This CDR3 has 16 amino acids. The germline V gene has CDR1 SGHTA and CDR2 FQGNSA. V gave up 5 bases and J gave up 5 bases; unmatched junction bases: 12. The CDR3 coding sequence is TGTGCCAGCAGCCAGATAGCGGGGTGGGGTCTAGATACGCAGTATTTT. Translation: CASSQIAGWGLDTQYF.

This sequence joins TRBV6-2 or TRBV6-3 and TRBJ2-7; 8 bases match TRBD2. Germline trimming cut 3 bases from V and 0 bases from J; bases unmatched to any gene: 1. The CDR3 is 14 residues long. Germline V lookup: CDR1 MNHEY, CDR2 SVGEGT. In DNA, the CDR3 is TGTGCCAGCAGTTATGGGACTAGCTCCTACGAGCAGTACTTC. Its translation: CASSYGTSSYEQYF.

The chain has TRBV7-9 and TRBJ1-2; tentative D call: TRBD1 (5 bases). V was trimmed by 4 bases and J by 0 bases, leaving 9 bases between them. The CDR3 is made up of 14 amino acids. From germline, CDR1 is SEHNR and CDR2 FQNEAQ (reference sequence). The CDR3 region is CASSSTVTNYGYTF. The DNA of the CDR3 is TGTGCCAGCAGCTCGACAGTAACTAACTATGGCTACACCTTC.

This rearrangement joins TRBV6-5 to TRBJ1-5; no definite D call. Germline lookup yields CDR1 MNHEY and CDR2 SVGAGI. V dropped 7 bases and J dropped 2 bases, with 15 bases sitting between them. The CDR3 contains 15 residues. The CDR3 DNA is TGTGCCAGCAAGCAGGACGGGAATCGCAATCAGCCCCAGCATTTT. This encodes CASKQDGNRNQPQHF.

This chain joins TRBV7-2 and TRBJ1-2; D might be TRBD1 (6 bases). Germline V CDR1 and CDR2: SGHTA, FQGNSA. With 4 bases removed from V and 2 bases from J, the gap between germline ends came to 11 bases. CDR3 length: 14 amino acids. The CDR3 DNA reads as TGTGCCAGCAGCTCGTGGACAGCCAACTATGGCTACACCTTC. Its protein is CASSSWTANYGYTF.

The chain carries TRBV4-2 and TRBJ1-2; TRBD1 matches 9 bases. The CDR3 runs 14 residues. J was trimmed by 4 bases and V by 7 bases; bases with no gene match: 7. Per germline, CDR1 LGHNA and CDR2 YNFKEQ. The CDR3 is CASTEGQGGYGYTF. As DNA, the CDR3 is TGTGCCAGCACCGAGGGACAGGGAGGCTATGGCTACACCTTC.